This T cell receptor beta chain was sequenced during a study of Graves' ophthalmopathy and Graves' hyperthyroidism. Study-level results: Ophthalmopathy progression predictions by the model showed 72.22% specificity and roughly 70% sensitivity.

The CDR3 is 14 residues long. Exclusion applied to patients with other autoimmune diseases, uncontrolled infections, pregnancy or lactation. A word on this clonotype: Its matching antigen is unknown. One end of the junction is discordant with germline, which a read error may explain.

RNA served as the template for amplifying TCR beta CDR3 regions. Following a first-round RT-PCR that used HTBI primers, a second-round multiplex PCR was carried out. TCRdb re-derived calls from the multiplex PCR reads in MiXCR, one entry per CDR3 protein. The repertoire holds roughly 1.1 million distinct CDR3 sequences, with about 38% as singletons. This TCR was sampled from an adult man with Graves' hyperthyroidism. Sequences were obtained from peripheral blood or thyroid tissue (not recorded which). The chain uses TRBV12-3 or TRBV12-4 and TRBJ2-7, with 8 bases lining up with TRBD2. For the CDR3, the DNA is TGTGCCAGCAGTTTGGAAGCGGGAGCTTACGAGCATTACTTC. Its protein is CASSLEAGAYEHYF.